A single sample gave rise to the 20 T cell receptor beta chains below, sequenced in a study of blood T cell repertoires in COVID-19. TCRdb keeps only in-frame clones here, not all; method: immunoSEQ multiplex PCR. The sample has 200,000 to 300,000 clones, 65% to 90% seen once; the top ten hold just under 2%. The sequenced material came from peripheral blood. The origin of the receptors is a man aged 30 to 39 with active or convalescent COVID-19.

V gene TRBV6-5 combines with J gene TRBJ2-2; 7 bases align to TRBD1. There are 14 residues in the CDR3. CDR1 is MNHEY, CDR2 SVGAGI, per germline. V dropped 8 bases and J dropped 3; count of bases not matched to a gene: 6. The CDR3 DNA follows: TGTGCCAGCCCGCGGCAGGGGGACACCGGGGAGCTGTTTTTT. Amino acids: CASPRQGDTGELFF.

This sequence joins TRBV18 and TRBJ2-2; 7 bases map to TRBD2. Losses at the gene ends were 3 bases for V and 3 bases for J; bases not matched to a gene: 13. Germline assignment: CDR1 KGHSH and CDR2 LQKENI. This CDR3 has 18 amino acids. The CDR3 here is CASSPMTGGSIDTGELFF. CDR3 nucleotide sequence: TGTGCCAGCTCACCCATGACGGGGGGTTCGATCGACACCGGGGAGCTGTTTTTT. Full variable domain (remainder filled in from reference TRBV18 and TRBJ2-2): NAGVMQNPRHLVRRRGQEARLRCSPMKGHSHVYWYRQLPEEGLKFMVYLQKENIIDESGMPKERFSAEFPKEGPSILRIQQVVRGDSAAYFCASSPMTGGSIDTGELFFGEGSRLTVL.

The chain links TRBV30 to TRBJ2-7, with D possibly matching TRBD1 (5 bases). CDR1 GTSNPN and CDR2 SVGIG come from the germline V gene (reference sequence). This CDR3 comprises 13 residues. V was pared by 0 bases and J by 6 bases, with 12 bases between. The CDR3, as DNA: TGTGCCTGGAGTGTCGCCAGGGTTGCCGAGCAGTACTTC. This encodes CAWSVARVAEQYF.

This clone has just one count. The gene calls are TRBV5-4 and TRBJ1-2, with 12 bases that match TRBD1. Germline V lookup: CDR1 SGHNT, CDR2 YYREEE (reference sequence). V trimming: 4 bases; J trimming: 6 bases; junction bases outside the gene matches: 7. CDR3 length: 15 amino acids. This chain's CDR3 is CASSKGQGAWNGYTF. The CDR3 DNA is TGTGCCAGCAGCAAGGGACAGGGGGCTTGGAATGGCTACACCTTC.

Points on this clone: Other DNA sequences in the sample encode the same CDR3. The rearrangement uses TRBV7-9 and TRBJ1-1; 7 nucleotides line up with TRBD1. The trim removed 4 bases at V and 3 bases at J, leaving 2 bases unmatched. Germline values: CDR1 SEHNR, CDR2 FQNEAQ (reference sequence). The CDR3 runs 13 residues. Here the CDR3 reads CASSSGQHTEAFF. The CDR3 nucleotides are TGTGCCAGCAGCTCGGGACAGCACACTGAAGCTTTCTTT.

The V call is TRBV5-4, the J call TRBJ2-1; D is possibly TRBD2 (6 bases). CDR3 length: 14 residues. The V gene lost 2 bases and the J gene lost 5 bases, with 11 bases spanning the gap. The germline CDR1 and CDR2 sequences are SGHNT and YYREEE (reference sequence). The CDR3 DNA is TGTGCCAGCAGCTTTAGGGGCGGGGACAATGAGCAGTTCTTC. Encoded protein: CASSFRGGDNEQFF.

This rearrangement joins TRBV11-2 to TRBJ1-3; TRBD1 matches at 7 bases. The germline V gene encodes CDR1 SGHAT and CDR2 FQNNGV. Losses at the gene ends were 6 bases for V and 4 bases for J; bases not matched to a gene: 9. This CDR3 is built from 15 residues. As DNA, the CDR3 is TGTGCCAGCAGACCAAACAGGGGAGGCGGAAACACCATATATTTT. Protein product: CASRPNRGGGNTIYF.

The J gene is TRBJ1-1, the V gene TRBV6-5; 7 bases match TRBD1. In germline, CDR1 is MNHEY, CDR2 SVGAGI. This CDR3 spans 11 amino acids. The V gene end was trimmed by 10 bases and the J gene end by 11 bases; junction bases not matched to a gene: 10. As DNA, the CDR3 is TGTGCCACCCATGAGGGGGCGATGGCTTTCTTT. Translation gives CATHEGAMAFF.

CDR3 sequence reads: CASSQASHGEQFF. The CDR3 coding sequence is TGTGCCAGCTCACAAGCGAGCCACGGTGAGCAGTTCTTC. V usage is TRBV18 and J usage is TRBJ2-1; D remains ambiguous. In germline, CDR1 is KGHSH, CDR2 LQKENI. The V end was cut by 4 bases, the J end by 9 bases, with 13 bases between. The CDR3 consists of 13 residues.

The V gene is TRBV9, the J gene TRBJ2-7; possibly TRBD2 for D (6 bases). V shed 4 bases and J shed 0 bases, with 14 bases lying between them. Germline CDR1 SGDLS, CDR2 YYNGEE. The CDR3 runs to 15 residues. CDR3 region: CASSPRDFSSYEQYF. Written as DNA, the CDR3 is TGTGCCAGCAGCCCCCGGGACTTCAGCTCCTACGAGCAGTACTTC.

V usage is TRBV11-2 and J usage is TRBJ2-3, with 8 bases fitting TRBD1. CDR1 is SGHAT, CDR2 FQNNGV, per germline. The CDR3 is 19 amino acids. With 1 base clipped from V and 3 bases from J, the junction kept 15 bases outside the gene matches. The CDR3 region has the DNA TGTGCCAGCAGCTTAGCCACACGGAGGACCAGGGGGCTTACAGATACGCAGTATTTT. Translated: CASSLATRRTRGLTDTQYF. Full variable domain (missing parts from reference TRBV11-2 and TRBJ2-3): EAGVAQSPRYKIIEKRQSVAFWCNPISGHATLYWYQQILGQGPKLLIQFQNNGVVDDSQLPKDRFSAERLKGVDSTLKIQPAKLEDSAVYLCASSLATRRTRGLTDTQYFGPGTRLTVL.

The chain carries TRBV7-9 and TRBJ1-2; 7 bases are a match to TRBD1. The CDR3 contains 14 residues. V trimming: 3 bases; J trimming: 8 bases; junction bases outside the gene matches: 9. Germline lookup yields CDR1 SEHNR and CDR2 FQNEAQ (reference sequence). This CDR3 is CASSLETGVPGYTF. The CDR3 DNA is TGTGCCAGCAGCTTGGAAACAGGGGTCCCGGGCTACACCTTC.

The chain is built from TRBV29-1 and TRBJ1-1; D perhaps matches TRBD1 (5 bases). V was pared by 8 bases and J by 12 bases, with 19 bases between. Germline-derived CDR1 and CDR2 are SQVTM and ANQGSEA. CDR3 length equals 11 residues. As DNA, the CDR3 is TGCAGCATGTCGACAGACCGGGTTTCTTTCTTT. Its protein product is CSMSTDRVSFF.

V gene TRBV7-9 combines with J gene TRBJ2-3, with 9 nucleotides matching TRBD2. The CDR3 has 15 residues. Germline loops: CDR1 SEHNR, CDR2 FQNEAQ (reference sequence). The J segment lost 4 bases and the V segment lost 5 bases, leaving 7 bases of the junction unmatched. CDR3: CASSPRLAVSDTQYF. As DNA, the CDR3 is TGTGCCAGCAGCCCCAGACTAGCGGTGTCAGATACGCAGTATTTT.

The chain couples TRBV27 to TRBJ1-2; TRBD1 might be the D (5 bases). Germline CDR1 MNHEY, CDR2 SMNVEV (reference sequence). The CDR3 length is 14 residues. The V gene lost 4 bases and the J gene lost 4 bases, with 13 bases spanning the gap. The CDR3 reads CASSSDTGSYGYTF. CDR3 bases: TGTGCCAGCAGTTCCGATACAGGAAGCTATGGCTACACCTTC.

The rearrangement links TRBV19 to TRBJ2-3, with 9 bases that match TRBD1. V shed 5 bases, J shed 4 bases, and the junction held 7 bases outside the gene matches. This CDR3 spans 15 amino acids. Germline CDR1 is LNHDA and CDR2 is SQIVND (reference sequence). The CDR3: CASSGDRGVADTQYF. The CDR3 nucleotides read TGTGCCAGTAGTGGAGACAGGGGGGTTGCAGATACGCAGTATTTT.

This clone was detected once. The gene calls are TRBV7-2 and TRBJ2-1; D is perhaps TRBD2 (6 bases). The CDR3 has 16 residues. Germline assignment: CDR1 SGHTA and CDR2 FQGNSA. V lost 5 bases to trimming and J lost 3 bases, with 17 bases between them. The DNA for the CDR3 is TGTGCCAGCAGCCAAAAAACTAGCCCACTCTACAATGAGCAGTTCTTC. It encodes CASSQKTSPLYNEQFF.

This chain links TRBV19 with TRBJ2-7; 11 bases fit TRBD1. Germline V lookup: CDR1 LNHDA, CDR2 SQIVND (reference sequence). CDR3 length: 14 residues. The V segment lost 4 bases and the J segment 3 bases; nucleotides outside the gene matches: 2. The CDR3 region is CASSTGQGGYEQYF. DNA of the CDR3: TGTGCCAGTAGTACGGGACAGGGGGGCTACGAGCAGTACTTC.

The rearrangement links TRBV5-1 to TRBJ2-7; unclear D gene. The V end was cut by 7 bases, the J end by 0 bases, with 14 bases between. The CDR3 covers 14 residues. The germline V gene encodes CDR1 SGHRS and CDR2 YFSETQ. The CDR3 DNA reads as TGCGCCAGCGGTCGGAGTCATAGCTCCTACGAGCAGTACTTC. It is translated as CASGRSHSSYEQYF. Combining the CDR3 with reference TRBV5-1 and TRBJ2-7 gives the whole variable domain KAGVTQTPRYLIKTRGQQVTLSCSPISGHRSVSWYQQTPGQGLQFLFEYFSETQRNKGNFPGRFSGRQFSNSRSEMNVSTLELGDSALYLCASGRSHSSYEQYFGPGTRLTVT.

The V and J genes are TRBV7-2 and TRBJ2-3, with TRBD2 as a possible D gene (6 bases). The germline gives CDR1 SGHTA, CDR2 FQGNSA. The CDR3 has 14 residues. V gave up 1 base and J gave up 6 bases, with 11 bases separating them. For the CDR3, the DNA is TGTGCCAGCAGCTTAGACCGGGGGAGGGATACGCAGTATTTT. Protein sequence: CASSLDRGRDTQYF.